Below are 16 T cell receptor beta chains sequenced from a single sample in a study of blood T cell repertoires in COVID-19. Here immunoSEQ multiplex PCR was the method, and the copy in TCRdb shows in-frame clones only, minus some. The sample holds approximately 300,000 clones, roughly 90% seen once. Source material: peripheral blood. The origin of the receptors is a man younger than 35 who had recovered from COVID-19.

The chain uses TRBV19 and TRBJ1-5; 9 bases align to TRBD1. This CDR3 is built from 18 residues. The J segment lost 0 bases and the V segment lost 3 bases, leaving 9 bases of the junction unmatched. Germline V gene sequence: CDR1 LNHDA, CDR2 SQIVND (reference sequence). CDR3 nucleotide sequence: TGTGCCAGTAGTATCGTTGGGACAGGGATTTATAGCAATCAGCCCCAGCATTTT. Protein sequence: CASSIVGTGIYSNQPQHF.

The chain employs TRBV12-3 or TRBV12-4 and TRBJ1-1; D call uncertain. V lost 7 bases, J lost 3 bases, and 12 bases lay in between. The length of the CDR3 is 13 residues. The CDR3: CASNRGRDTEAFF. The CDR3 DNA reads TGTGCCAGCAACAGAGGGCGGGACACTGAAGCTTTCTTT.

The V gene is TRBV18, the J gene TRBJ1-1; D is possibly TRBD1 (6 bases). The germline V and J ends were trimmed by 0 bases and 1 base, with 9 bases remaining between them. The CDR3 covers 15 residues. CDR1 is KGHSH, CDR2 LQKENI, per germline. CDR3 in amino acids: CASSPPATGNTEAFF. CDR3 coding DNA: TGTGCCAGCTCACCACCGGCGACAGGGAACACTGAAGCTTTCTTT. Complete variable domain (other parts from reference TRBV18 and TRBJ1-1): NAGVMQNPRHLVRRRGQEARLRCSPMKGHSHVYWYRQLPEEGLKFMVYLQKENIIDESGMPKERFSAEFPKEGPSILRIQQVVRGDSAAYFCASSPPATGNTEAFFGQGTRLTVV.

V usage is TRBV4-2 and J usage is TRBJ1-6, with 11 positions matching TRBD1. CDR1 is LGHNA and CDR2 is YNFKEQ in the germline V gene. CDR3 size: 16 residues. Trimming cost V 0 bases and J 8 bases; bases outside gene matches: 3. The CDR3 here is CASSQDLGQGDSPLHF. The CDR3 nucleotides read TGTGCCAGCAGCCAAGATCTGGGACAGGGGGATTCACCCCTCCACTTT.

This clone has just one count. The chain has TRBV12-3 or TRBV12-4 and TRBJ1-1; D unresolved. Trimming removed 3 bases from V and 1 base from J, with 6 bases in between. The CDR3 is made up of 13 amino acids. CDR3 protein: CASSFSRNTEAFF. The CDR3 DNA sequence: TGTGCCAGCAGTTTTTCGAGGAACACTGAAGCTTTCTTT.

The chain links TRBV5-1 to TRBJ2-2; 7 bases match TRBD2. The CDR3 is 15 amino acids. V shed 0 bases and J 6 bases; nucleotides not matched to a gene: 5. Germline CDR1 SGHRS, CDR2 YFSETQ. The CDR3 coding sequence is TGCGCCAGCAGCTTGGGGGAGGGGACCCCCGGGGAGCTGTTTTTT. It is translated as CASSLGEGTPGELFF.

The chain combines TRBV27 with TRBJ2-1; D gene uncertain. V shed 5 bases and J shed 6 bases, with 14 bases lying between them. This CDR3 has 14 amino acids. The germline V gene has CDR1 MNHEY and CDR2 SMNVEV (reference sequence). CDR3 coding DNA: TGTGCCAGCAGTCATCATGACGGAGCCAATGAGCAGTTCTTC. Amino acid sequence: CASSHHDGANEQFF.

The genes are TRBV19 and TRBJ2-3; D gene ambiguous. V was shortened by 3 bases and J by 2 bases, with 6 bases between the two germline ends. The CDR3 loop spans 13 amino acids. The germline gives CDR1 LNHDA, CDR2 SQIVND (reference sequence). Here the CDR3 reads CASSIPVTDTQYF. CDR3 in DNA: TGTGCCAGTAGTATCCCGGTCACAGATACGCAGTATTTT.

J is TRBJ1-5 and V is TRBV7-2; D possibly corresponds to TRBD1 (6 bases). The CDR3 contains 15 residues. Per the germline V gene, CDR1 is SGHTA and CDR2 is FQGNSA. V was cut by 6 bases and J by 4 bases, with 16 bases left in between. The CDR3 DNA reads as TGTGCCAGCAGGCTACAGGGAAAGCTAAATCAGCCCCAGCATTTT. Protein sequence: CASRLQGKLNQPQHF.

The chain recombines TRBV5-4 with TRBJ1-1; TRBD1 agrees at 10 bases. The CDR3 has 14 amino acids. With 4 bases clipped from V and 6 bases from J, the junction kept 6 bases outside the gene matches. Looked up from germline, CDR1 is SGHNT and CDR2 is YYREEE (reference sequence). In nucleotides, the CDR3 is TGTGCCAGCAGCCCCGGGACAGGGGTCTCTGAAGCTTTCTTT. It translates to CASSPGTGVSEAFF.

The chain is built from TRBV9 and TRBJ2-1; 10 bases agree with TRBD2. Germline CDR1 reads SGDLS; CDR2 reads YYNGEE. Germline trimming cut 4 bases from V and 9 bases from J; bases unmatched to any gene: 13. The CDR3 covers 16 residues. The CDR3 DNA is TGTGCCAGCAGCTTAAGAGCTAGCGGGAGAGGGGGTGAGCAGTTCTTC. Its protein is CASSLRASGRGGEQFF. Full variable domain (missing parts from reference TRBV9 and TRBJ2-1): DSGVTQTPKHLITATGQRVTLRCSPRSGDLSVYWYQQSLDQGLQFLIQYYNGEERAKGNILERFSAQQFPDLHSELNLSSLELGDSALYFCASSLRASGRGGEQFFGPGTRLTVL.

The chain carries TRBV5-1 and TRBJ1-3, with 7 bases aligning to TRBD1. With V trimmed by 2 bases and J by 0 bases, 5 bases remained unmatched. The CDR3 is 16 amino acids. Germline-derived CDR1 and CDR2 are SGHRS and YFSETQ. The CDR3 protein is CASSLTGADSGNTIYF. CDR3 sequence (DNA): TGCGCCAGCAGCTTAACAGGGGCCGACTCTGGAAACACCATATATTTT.

This clone came up once. V usage is TRBV6-5 and J usage is TRBJ1-2, with 10 positions matching TRBD1. CDR3 length: 15 amino acids. V gave up 2 bases and J gave up 3 bases; unmatched junction bases: 3. Germline values: CDR1 MNHEY, CDR2 SVGAGI. Here the CDR3 DNA reads TGTGCCAGCAGTTACCCGACAGGGGGCTACTATGGCTACACCTTC. It codes for CASSYPTGGYYGYTF.

This clone was seen a few times. The chain has TRBV6-4 and TRBJ1-6, with 9 nucleotides matching TRBD1. CDR1 and CDR2 from the germline V gene are MRHNA and SNTAGT. Trimming removed 4 bases from V and 7 bases from J; junction bases left unmatched: 5. CDR3 size: 15 residues. The CDR3 region is CASSATGGGNSPLHF. CDR3 bases: TGTGCCAGCAGTGCTACAGGGGGCGGAAATTCACCCCTCCACTTT.

Remarks on this clone: The sample contains more than one DNA sequence encoding this CDR3. The CDR3 coding sequence is TGTGCCAGTAGTATATTAGGGACAGGGGCCGAGCAGTACTTC. This codes for CASSILGTGAEQYF. V gene TRBV19 combines with J gene TRBJ2-7; 10 bases align to TRBD1. Germline V gene data show CDR1 as LNHDA and CDR2 as SQIVND (reference sequence). CDR3 size: 14 residues. Unmatched junction bases numbered 4, after V lost 2 bases and J lost 6 bases.

The genes are TRBV7-8 and TRBJ1-1; TRBD1 matches 10 bases. Germline V gene lookup returns CDR1 SGHVS and CDR2 FQNEAQ. The CDR3 spans 17 residues. After removal of 3 bases from V and 4 bases from J, the junction contained 11 bases not matched to a gene. CDR3: CASSFSDRGRGGTEAFF. DNA of the CDR3: TGTGCCAGCAGCTTCAGCGACAGGGGGCGAGGGGGCACTGAAGCTTTCTTT.